Listed below are T cell receptor beta chains from one sample, sequenced in a study of blood T cell repertoires in COVID-19. The repertoire was sequenced with immunoSEQ multiplex PCR; TCRdb's copy has only in-frame clones and lacks some. The data hold just over 300,000 clones, with about 88% observed a single time. Material for sequencing was PBMCs or T cells enriched from blood (not recorded which). The receptors derive from a woman between 35 and 50 years old who had recovered from COVID-19. Each CDR3 is given with its conserved first and last residue. The order of the fields is J gene, clone size, V gene, D gene, CDR3 protein, CDR3 DNA. The D gene is left open where the match is weak. Some rows mark clone size as missing; the rest say once, few, many or name a class of expanded clone.

j_call: TRBJ1-4; clone_size: NA; v_call: TRBV5-6; d_call: TRBD1; cdr3_aa: CASSRAGGATNEKLFF; cdr3_nt: TGTGCCAGCAGCCGTGCAGGGGGCGCAACTAATGAAAAACTGTTTTTT
j_call: TRBJ2-7; clone_size: NA; v_call: TRBV9; d_call: TRBD2; cdr3_aa: CASSGPGGGNQYF; cdr3_nt: TGTGCCAGCAGCGGTCCCGGCGGGGGGAACCAGTACTTC
j_call: TRBJ1-2; clone_size: NA; v_call: TRBV10-3; d_call: TRBD1; cdr3_aa: CAISEWTGDNYGYTF; cdr3_nt: TGTGCCATCAGTGAGTGGACAGGCGATAACTATGGCTACACCTTC
j_call: TRBJ1-2; clone_size: NA; v_call: TRBV7-9; d_call: TRBD1; cdr3_aa: CASSFNRGPTANYGYTF; cdr3_nt: TGTGCCAGCAGCTTTAACAGGGGACCTACGGCTAACTATGGCTACACCTTC
j_call: TRBJ2-5; clone_size: NA; v_call: TRBV5-1; d_call: NA; cdr3_aa: CASSLGQLEETQYF; cdr3_nt: TGCGCCAGCAGCTTGGGACAGCTTGAGGAGACCCAGTACTTC
j_call: TRBJ2-3; clone_size: NA; v_call: TRBV6-5; d_call: NA; cdr3_aa: CASSYITGTDTQYF; cdr3_nt: TGTGCCAGCAGTTACATCACGGGCACAGATACGCAGTATTTT
j_call: TRBJ2-7; clone_size: once; v_call: TRBV5-1; d_call: TRBD1; cdr3_aa: CASSFRTGPNYEQYF; cdr3_nt: TGCGCCAGCAGCTTCCGGACAGGTCCGAACTACGAGCAGTACTTC
j_call: TRBJ1-2; clone_size: NA; v_call: TRBV11-3; d_call: NA; cdr3_aa: CASSFGREGVGGYTF; cdr3_nt: TGTGCCAGCAGCTTTGGGAGGGAGGGTGTCGGTGGCTACACCTTC
j_call: TRBJ2-2; clone_size: NA; v_call: TRBV7-2; d_call: TRBD2; cdr3_aa: CASSPRGGWTGELFF; cdr3_nt: TGTGCCAGCAGCCCCCGGGGGGGATGGACCGGGGAGCTGTTTTTT
j_call: TRBJ2-1; clone_size: NA; v_call: TRBV13; d_call: TRBD1; cdr3_aa: CASSPRIGTVWNEQFF; cdr3_nt: TGTGCCAGCAGCCCCAGGATCGGGACAGTCTGGAATGAGCAGTTCTTC
j_call: TRBJ1-6; clone_size: NA; v_call: TRBV11-2; d_call: NA; cdr3_aa: CASSSPRGGDSPLHF; cdr3_nt: TGTGCCAGCAGCTCCCCGCGCGGGGGCGATTCACCCCTCCACTTT
j_call: TRBJ2-7; clone_size: NA; v_call: TRBV19; d_call: NA; cdr3_aa: CASSKGQSGLEQYF; cdr3_nt: TGTGCCAGTAGTAAAGGACAGTCCGGGCTCGAGCAGTACTTC
j_call: TRBJ1-2; clone_size: NA; v_call: TRBV11-2; d_call: NA; cdr3_aa: CASSPRDTSYGYTF; cdr3_nt: TGTGCCAGCAGCCCCCGGGACACTTCCTATGGCTACACCTTC
j_call: TRBJ2-7; clone_size: NA; v_call: TRBV5-8; d_call: NA; cdr3_aa: CASSLASSYEQYF; cdr3_nt: TGTGCCAGCAGCTTGGCCTCTTCGTACGAGCAGTACTTC
j_call: TRBJ2-1; clone_size: NA; v_call: TRBV7-2; d_call: NA; cdr3_aa: CASSLNSNEQFF; cdr3_nt: TGTGCCAGCAGCTTAAATTCTAATGAGCAGTTCTTC
j_call: TRBJ2-5; clone_size: NA; v_call: TRBV5-1; d_call: TRBD1; cdr3_aa: CASRRWDRRLQETQYF; cdr3_nt: TGCGCCAGCAGGCGATGGGACAGGAGATTGCAAGAGACCCAGTACTTC
j_call: TRBJ2-5; clone_size: NA; v_call: TRBV5-4; d_call: TRBD2; cdr3_aa: CASSSLAREETQYF; cdr3_nt: TGTGCCAGCAGCTCACTAGCGAGGGAAGAGACCCAGTACTTC
j_call: TRBJ1-3; clone_size: once; v_call: TRBV11-2; d_call: NA; cdr3_aa: CASSLVRQSGNTIYF; cdr3_nt: TGTGCCAGCAGCTTAGTCCGACAGAGTGGAAACACCATATATTTT
j_call: TRBJ2-6; clone_size: NA; v_call: TRBV24-1; d_call: NA; cdr3_aa: CATGGDSGANVLTF; cdr3_nt: TGTGCCACCGGAGGAGACTCTGGGGCCAACGTCCTGACTTTC
j_call: TRBJ2-3; clone_size: NA; v_call: TRBV5-1; d_call: TRBD2; cdr3_aa: CASSERGGHTDTQYF; cdr3_nt: TGCGCCAGCAGCGAGCGGGGGGGCCACACAGATACGCAGTATTTT
j_call: TRBJ2-1; clone_size: NA; v_call: TRBV7-2; d_call: NA; cdr3_aa: CASSLVGVPYNEQFF; cdr3_nt: TGTGCCAGCAGCTTAGTCGGGGTCCCCTACAATGAGCAGTTCTTC
j_call: TRBJ1-1; clone_size: once; v_call: TRBV28; d_call: TRBD1; cdr3_aa: CAARGLGGTEAFF; cdr3_nt: TGTGCCGCAAGGGGGCTGGGGGGCACTGAAGCTTTCTTT
j_call: TRBJ1-1; clone_size: NA; v_call: TRBV2; d_call: NA; cdr3_aa: CASRGDMNTEAFF; cdr3_nt: TGTGCCAGCAGAGGGGACATGAACACTGAAGCTTTCTTT
j_call: TRBJ1-4; clone_size: NA; v_call: TRBV10-1; d_call: NA; cdr3_aa: CASQEDSREKLFF; cdr3_nt: TGCGCCAGCCAAGAAGACAGCCGGGAAAAACTGTTTTTT
j_call: TRBJ1-2; clone_size: NA; v_call: TRBV5-1; d_call: NA; cdr3_aa: CASSLSDSRGYTF; cdr3_nt: TGCGCCAGCAGCTTGAGTGACTCTAGAGGCTACACCTTC
j_call: TRBJ1-2; clone_size: NA; v_call: TRBV21-1; d_call: NA; cdr3_aa: CASSGRDRGYGYTF; cdr3_nt: TGTGCCAGCAGCGGCCGGGACAGGGGCTATGGCTACACCTTC
j_call: TRBJ1-6; clone_size: few; v_call: TRBV10-3; d_call: TRBD1; cdr3_aa: CAIRAGTVNSPLHF; cdr3_nt: TGTGCCATCAGGGCGGGGACAGTTAATTCACCCCTCCACTTT
j_call: TRBJ2-2; clone_size: NA; v_call: TRBV19; d_call: NA; cdr3_aa: CASSRGTGELFF; cdr3_nt: TGTGCCAGTAGTAGAGGGACCGGGGAGCTGTTTTTT
j_call: TRBJ2-2; clone_size: NA; v_call: TRBV15; d_call: NA; cdr3_aa: CATSSYQGGGGELFF; cdr3_nt: TGTGCCACCAGCTCTTACCAGGGAGGTGGCGGGGAGCTGTTTTTT
j_call: TRBJ1-5; clone_size: NA; v_call: TRBV7-9; d_call: NA; cdr3_aa: CASSLGGEGQPQHF; cdr3_nt: TGTGCCAGCAGCTTGGGGGGAGAGGGTCAGCCCCAGCATTTT
j_call: TRBJ1-1; clone_size: few; v_call: TRBV7-9; d_call: NA; cdr3_aa: CASSLKGLGAFF; cdr3_nt: TGTGCCAGCAGCTTAAAGGGGCTGGGAGCTTTCTTT
j_call: TRBJ2-1; clone_size: NA; v_call: TRBV5-8; d_call: NA; cdr3_aa: CASSFTRVRDYNEQFF; cdr3_nt: TGTGCCAGCAGCTTTACGCGGGTGAGGGATTACAATGAGCAGTTCTTC
j_call: TRBJ1-5; clone_size: NA; v_call: TRBV28; d_call: TRBD1; cdr3_aa: CASTTGVQPQHF; cdr3_nt: TGTGCCAGCACGACAGGGGTCCAGCCCCAGCATTTT
j_call: TRBJ2-7; clone_size: NA; v_call: TRBV6-1; d_call: TRBD1; cdr3_aa: CASTQEGGGYEQYF; cdr3_nt: TGTGCCAGCACTCAGGAAGGGGGCGGGTACGAGCAGTACTTC